The clone carrying this TCR beta chain was detected once. Its cognate antigen is unknown. The sample is drawn from a study of T cell responses to AZD1222 COVID-19 vaccine. Study-wide findings and caveats: In the spike-specific TCR repertoire, nearly half reportedly target unmutated variant regions. Recipients of two AZD1222 doses showed rising Spike-specific TCR breadth and depth.

Profiled with immunoSEQ multiplex PCR; TCRdb holds only in-frame clones, not every one. The sample lists some 200,000 clones, roughly 91% seen once, with about 1% in the top ten. From germline, CDR1 is WNHNN and CDR2 SYGVQD (reference sequence). Between the trimmed V and J ends, which lost 7 bases and 1 base, there was a span of 14 bases. The length of the CDR3 is 15 residues. The gene calls are TRBV10-1 and TRBJ1-5; D gene unclear. The TCR sequence derives from an adult in good health. The specimen was peripheral blood, collected on day 0 of MenACWY control vaccination. This CDR3 is CASTPRPGSNQPQHF. The CDR3 nucleotides are TGCGCCAGCACCCCACGTCCGGGGAGCAATCAGCCCCAGCATTTT.